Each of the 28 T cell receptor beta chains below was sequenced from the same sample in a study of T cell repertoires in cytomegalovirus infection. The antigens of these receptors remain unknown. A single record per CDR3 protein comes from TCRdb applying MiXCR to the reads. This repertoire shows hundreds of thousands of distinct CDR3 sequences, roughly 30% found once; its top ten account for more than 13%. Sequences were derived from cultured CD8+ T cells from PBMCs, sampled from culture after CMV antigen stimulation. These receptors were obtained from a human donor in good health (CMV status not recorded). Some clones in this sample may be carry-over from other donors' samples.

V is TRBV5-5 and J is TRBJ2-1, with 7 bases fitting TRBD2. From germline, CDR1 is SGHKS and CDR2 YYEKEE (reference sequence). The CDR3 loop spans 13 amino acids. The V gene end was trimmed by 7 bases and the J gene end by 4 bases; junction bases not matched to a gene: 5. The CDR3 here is CASLAENYNEQFF. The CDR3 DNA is TGTGCCAGCCTAGCGGAGAATTACAATGAGCAGTTCTTC.

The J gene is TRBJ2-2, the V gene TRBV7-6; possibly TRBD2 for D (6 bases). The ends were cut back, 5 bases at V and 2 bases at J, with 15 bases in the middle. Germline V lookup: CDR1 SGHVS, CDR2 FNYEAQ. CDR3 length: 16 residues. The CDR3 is CASSPTVGGNTGELFF. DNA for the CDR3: TGTGCCAGCAGCCCTACGGTGGGGGGAAACACCGGGGAGCTGTTTTTT.

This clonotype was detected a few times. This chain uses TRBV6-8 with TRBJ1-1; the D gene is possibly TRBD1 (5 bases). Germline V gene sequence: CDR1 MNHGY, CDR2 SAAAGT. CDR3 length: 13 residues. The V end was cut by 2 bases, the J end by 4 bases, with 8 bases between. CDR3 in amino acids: CASSYTGTTEAFF. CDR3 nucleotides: TGTGCCAGCAGTTACACGGGGACCACTGAAGCTTTCTTT.

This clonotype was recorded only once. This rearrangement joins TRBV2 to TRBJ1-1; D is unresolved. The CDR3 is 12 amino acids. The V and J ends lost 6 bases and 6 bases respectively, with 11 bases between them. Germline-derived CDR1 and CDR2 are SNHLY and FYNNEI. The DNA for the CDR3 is TGTGCCAGCAGGGAGAGCATTCCTGAAGCTTTCTTT. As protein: CASRESIPEAFF.

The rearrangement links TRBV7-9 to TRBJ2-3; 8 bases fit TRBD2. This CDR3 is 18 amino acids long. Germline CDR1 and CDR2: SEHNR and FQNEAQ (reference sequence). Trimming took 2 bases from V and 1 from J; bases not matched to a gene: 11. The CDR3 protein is CASSLLGVGGVGTDTQYF. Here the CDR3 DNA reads TGTGCCAGCAGCTTATTAGGTGTCGGGGGGGTAGGCACAGATACGCAGTATTTT.

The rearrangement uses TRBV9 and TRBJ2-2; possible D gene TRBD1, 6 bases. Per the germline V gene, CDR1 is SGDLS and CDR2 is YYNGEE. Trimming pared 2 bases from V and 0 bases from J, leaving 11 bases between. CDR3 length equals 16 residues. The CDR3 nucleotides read TGTGCCAGCAGCGTCAACAGGGAATCGAACACCGGGGAGCTGTTTTTT. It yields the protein CASSVNRESNTGELFF.

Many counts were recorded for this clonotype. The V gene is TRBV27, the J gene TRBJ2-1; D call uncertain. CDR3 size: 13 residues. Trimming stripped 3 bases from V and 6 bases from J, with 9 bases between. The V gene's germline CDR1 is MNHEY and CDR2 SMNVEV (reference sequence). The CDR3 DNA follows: TGTGCCAGCAGTTTCGGACCAACCAATGAGCAGTTCTTC. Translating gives CASSFGPTNEQFF.

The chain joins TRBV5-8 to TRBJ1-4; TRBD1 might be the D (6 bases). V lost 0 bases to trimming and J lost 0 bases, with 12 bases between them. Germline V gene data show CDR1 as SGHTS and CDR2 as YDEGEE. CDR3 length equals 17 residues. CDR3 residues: CASSLVRGVATNEKLFF. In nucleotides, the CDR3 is TGTGCCAGCAGCTTGGTGAGGGGGGTCGCAACTAATGAAAAACTGTTTTTT.

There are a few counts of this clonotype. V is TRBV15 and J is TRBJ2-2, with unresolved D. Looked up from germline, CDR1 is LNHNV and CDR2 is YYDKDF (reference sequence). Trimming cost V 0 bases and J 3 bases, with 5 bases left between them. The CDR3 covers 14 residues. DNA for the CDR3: TGTGCCACCAGCAGAGATCTCGACACCGGGGAGCTGTTTTTT. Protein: CATSRDLDTGELFF.

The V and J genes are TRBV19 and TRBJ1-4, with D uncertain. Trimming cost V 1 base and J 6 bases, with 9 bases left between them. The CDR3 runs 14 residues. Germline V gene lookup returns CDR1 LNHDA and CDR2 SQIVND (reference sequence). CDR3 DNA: TGTGCCAGTAGTATAGGATGGGCGGATGAAAAACTGTTTTTT. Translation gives CASSIGWADEKLFF.

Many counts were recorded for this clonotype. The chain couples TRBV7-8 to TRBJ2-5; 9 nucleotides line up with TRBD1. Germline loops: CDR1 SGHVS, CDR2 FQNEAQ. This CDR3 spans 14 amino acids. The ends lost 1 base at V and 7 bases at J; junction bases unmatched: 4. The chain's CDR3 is CASSLGGQGSTQYF. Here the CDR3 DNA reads TGTGCCAGCAGCTTAGGGGGACAGGGTTCGACCCAGTACTTC.

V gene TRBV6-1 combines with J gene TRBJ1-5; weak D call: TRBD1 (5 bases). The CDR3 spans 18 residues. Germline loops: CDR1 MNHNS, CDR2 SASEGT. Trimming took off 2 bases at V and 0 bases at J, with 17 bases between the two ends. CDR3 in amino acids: CASSETRGMGGSNQPQHF. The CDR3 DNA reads TGTGCCAGCAGTGAAACCCGGGGTATGGGGGGTAGCAATCAGCCCCAGCATTTT.

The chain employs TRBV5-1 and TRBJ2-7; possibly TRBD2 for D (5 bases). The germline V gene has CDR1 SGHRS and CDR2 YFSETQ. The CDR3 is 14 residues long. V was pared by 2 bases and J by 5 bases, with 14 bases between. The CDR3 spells CASSLISWRHEQYF. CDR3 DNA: TGCGCCAGCAGCTTAATTAGCTGGAGGCACGAGCAGTACTTC.

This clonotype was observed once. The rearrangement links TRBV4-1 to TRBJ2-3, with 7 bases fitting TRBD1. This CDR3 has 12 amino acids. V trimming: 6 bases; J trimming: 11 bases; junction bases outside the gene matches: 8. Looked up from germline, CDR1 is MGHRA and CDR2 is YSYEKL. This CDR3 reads CASSHGDREQYF. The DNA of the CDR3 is TGCGCCAGCAGTCACGGCGACAGGGAGCAGTATTTT.

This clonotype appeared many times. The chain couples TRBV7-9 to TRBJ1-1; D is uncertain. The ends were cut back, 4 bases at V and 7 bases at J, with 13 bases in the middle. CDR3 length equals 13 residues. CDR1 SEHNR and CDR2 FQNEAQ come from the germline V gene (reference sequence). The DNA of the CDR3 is TGTGCCAGCAGCTACCCACAAGGTGGTGAAGCTTTCTTT. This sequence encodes CASSYPQGGEAFF.

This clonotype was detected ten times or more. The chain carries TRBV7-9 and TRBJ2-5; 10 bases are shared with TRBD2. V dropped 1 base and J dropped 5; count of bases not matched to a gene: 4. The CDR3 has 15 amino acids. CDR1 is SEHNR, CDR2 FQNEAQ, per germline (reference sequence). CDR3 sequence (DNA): TGTGCCAGCAGCTTAGAAGCGGGGGGGCCGGAGACCCAGTACTTC. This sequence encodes CASSLEAGGPETQYF.

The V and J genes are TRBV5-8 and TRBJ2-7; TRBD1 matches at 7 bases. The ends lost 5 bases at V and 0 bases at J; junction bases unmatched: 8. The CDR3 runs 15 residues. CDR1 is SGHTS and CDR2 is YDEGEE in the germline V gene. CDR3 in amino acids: CASSSGTDFSYEQYF. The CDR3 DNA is TGTGCCAGCAGTTCCGGGACAGACTTCTCCTACGAGCAGTACTTC.

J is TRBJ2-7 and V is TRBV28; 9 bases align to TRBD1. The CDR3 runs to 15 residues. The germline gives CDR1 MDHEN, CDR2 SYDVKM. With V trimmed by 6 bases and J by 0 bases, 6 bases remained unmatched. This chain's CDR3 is CASRSGQGHSYEQYV. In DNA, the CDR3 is TGTGCCAGCAGATCGGGACAGGGACACTCCTACGAGCAGTACGTC.

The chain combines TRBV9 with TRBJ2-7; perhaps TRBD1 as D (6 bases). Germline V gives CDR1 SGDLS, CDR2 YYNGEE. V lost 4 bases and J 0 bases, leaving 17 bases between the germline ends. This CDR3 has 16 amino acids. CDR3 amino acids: CASSPWTDTSSYEQYF. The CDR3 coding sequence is TGTGCCAGCAGCCCGTGGACAGACACGAGCTCCTACGAGCAGTACTTC.

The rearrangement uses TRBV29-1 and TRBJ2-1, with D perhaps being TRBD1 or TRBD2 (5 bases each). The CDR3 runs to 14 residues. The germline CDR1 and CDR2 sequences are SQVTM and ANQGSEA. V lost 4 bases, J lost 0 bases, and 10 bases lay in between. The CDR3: CSVGGSRSYNEQFF. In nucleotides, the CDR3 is TGCAGCGTTGGGGGGAGCCGCTCCTACAATGAGCAGTTCTTC.

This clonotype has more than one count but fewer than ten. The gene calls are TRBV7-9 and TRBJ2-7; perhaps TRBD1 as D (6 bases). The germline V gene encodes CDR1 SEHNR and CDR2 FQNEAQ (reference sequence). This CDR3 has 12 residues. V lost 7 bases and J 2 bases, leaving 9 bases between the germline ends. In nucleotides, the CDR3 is TGTGCCAGCACCAGGGGCGCCTACGAGCAGTACTTC. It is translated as CASTRGAYEQYF.

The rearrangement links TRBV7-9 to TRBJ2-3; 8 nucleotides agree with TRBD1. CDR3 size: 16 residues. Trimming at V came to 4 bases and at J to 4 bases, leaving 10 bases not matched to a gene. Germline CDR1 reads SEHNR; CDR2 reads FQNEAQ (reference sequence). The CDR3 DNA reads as TGTGCCAGCAGCTCGGACAGGGCCAAATGGGCAGATACGCAGTATTTT. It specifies CASSSDRAKWADTQYF.

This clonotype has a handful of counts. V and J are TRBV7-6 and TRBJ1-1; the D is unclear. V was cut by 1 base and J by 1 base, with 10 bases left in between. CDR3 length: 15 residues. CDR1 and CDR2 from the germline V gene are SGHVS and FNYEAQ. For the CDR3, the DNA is TGTGCCAGCAGCTTAGGAACTACATCGAACACTGAAGCTTTCTTT. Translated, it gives CASSLGTTSNTEAFF.

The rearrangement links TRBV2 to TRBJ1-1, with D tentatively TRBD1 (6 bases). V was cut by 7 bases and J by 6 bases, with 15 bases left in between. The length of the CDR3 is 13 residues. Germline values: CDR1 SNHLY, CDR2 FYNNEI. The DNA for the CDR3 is TGTGCCAGCAACGAGGGGGGGTACCCTGAAGCTTTCTTT. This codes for CASNEGGYPEAFF.

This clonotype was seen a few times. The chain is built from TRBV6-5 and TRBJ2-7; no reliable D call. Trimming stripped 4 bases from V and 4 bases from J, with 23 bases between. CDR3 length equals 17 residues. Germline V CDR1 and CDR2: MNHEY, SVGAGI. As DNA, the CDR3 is TGTGCCAGCAGTTCCTCCTCTCTCGTACCCTTCGGTTACGAGCAGTACTTC. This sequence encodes CASSSSSLVPFGYEQYF.

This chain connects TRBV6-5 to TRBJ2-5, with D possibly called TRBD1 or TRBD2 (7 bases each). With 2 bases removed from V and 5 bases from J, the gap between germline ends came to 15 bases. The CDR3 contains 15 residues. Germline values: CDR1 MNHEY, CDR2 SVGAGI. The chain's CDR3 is CASSYPGTAGETQYF. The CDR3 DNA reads TGTGCCAGCAGTTACCCAGGGACAGCGGGGGAGACCCAGTACTTC.

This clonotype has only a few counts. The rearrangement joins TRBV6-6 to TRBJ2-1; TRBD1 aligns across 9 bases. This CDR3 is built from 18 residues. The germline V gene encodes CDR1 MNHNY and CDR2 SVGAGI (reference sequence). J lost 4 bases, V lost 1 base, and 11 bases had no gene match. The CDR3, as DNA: TGTGCCAGCAGTTACTACCACTCCCGGGACAGGGCTTACAATGAGCAGTTCTTC. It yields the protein CASSYYHSRDRAYNEQFF.

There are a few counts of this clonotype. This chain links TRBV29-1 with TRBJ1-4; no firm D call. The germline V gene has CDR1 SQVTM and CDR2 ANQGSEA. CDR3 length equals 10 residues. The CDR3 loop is CSGWAEKLFF. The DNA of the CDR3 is TGCAGTGGGTGGGCTGAAAAACTGTTTTTT.